This T cell receptor beta chain comes out of a study of T cell responses to AZD1222 COVID-19 vaccine. With 1 base removed from V and 2 bases from J, the gap between germline ends came to 11 bases. This CDR3 spans 15 amino acids. Germline CDR1 is SGHNT and CDR2 is YENEEA. The study, taken as a whole, reports: Spike regions recognized by vaccine-associated CD4 TCRs spanned the protein, led by 160-218 and 743-854. Vaccination with two AZD1222 doses was followed by a rise in Spike-specific TCR breadth and depth.

Sequenced by immunoSEQ multiplex PCR; TCRdb stores in-frame clones only, minus some. Here the sample spans tens of thousands of clones, approximately 85% being singletons. Only a few counts were recorded for this clone. The antigen is unknown. The specimen was peripheral blood, collected 28 days after the second AZD1222 dose. The chain carries TRBV11-3 and TRBJ1-1; a weak D match, TRBD1 (5 bases). The sequence came from an adult who received the AZD1222 COVID-19 vaccine. The CDR3 sequence: CASSLASQGNTEAFF. The CDR3 DNA sequence: TGTGCCAGCAGCTTAGCGTCCCAGGGAAACACTGAAGCTTTCTTT.